This entry is about one T cell receptor beta chain. This specimen comes from a study of blood T cells in healthy people across ages. Through a sample-barcoded 5' primer and a J-beta primer mix, a second PCR was run for about 6 to 11 cycles. MiXCR, run by TCRdb on the 5' RACE reads, gives a single entry per CDR3 protein. The table lists roughly 1,500,000 distinct CDR3 sequences, about 32% of them singletons. The sequence came from a woman between 25 and 40 years old in good health. Sequencing was performed on blood.

In DNA form, the CDR3 reads TGTGCCAGCAGCTTACCCCACAGGACTGTTTATAGCAATCAGCCCCAGCATTTT. Translating gives CASSLPHRTVYSNQPQHF. The rearrangement links TRBV7-9 to TRBJ1-5, with D possibly being TRBD1 (5 bases). This CDR3 comprises 18 residues. Trimming left V 2 bases short and J 0 bases short, with 17 bases between. Germline CDR1 is SEHNR and CDR2 is FQNEAQ (reference sequence).